Reported below is one T cell receptor beta chain. The data stem from a study of identical twins. TCRdb reanalysed the 5' RACE reads using MiXCR and keeps one entry per CDR3 protein. The sample records 280,000 or so distinct CDR3 sequences, about 8% being singletons. The sample was also reused in another study, on yellow fever vaccine responses in identical twins.

The TCR sequence derives from a woman aged 18-35 years in good health. The sample comprised memory (CD45RO+) T cells sorted from blood.

The CDR3 loop is CASSQEAGASPYEQYF. CDR3 nucleotide sequence: TGTGCCAGCAGCCAAGAAGCCGGAGCGAGCCCTTACGAGCAGTACTTC. The rearrangement joins TRBV4-2 to TRBJ2-7; D is ambiguous. V was trimmed by 0 bases and J by 4 bases, leaving 16 bases between them. Looked up from germline, CDR1 is LGHNA and CDR2 is YNFKEQ. The CDR3 extends over 16 amino acids.